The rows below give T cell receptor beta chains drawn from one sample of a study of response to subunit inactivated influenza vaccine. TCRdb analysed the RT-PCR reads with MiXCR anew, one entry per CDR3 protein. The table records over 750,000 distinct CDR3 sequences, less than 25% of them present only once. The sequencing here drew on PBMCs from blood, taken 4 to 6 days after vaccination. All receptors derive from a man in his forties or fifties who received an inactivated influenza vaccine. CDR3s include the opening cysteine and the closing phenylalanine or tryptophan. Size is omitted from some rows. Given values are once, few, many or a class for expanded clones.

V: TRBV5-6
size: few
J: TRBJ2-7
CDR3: CASSLRGAGIHEQYF

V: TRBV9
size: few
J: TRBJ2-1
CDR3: CASSVSASGTHEQFF

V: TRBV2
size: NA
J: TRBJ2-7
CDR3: CASSLNLRDRFSSYEQYF

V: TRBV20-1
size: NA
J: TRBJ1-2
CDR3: CSGQGGATNYGYTF

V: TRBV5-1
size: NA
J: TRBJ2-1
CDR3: CASSSPGTSGPSSYNEQFF

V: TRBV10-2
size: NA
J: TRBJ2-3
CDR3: CASSTGTARGTDTQYF

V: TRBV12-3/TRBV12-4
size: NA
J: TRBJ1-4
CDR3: CASSPLTGTNEKLFF

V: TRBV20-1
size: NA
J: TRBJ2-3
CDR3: CSARGALSTDTQYF

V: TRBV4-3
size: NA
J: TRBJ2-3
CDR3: CASSQDLGYSTDTQYF

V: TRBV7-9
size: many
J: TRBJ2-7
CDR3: CASSLAGGEQYF

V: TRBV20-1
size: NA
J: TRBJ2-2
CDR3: CSARDIGRSSIGELFF

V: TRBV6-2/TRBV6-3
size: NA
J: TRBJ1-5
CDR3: CASSSRVVNQPQHF

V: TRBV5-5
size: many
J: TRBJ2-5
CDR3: CASSLGDSQETQYF

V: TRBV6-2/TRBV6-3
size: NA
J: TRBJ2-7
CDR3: CASSYEIGRDHSYEQYF

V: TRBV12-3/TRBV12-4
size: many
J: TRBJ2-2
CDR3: CASSLRQANTGELFF

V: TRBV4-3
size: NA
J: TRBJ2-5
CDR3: CASSQAPGQQETQYF

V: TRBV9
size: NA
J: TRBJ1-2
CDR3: CASSVGDRGHPDEFRFGGYTF

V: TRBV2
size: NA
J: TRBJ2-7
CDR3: CASSESPGLYF

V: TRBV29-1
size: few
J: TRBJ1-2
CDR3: CSVAGQGTDGGYTF

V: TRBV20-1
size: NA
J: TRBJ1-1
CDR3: CSARASGNTEAFF

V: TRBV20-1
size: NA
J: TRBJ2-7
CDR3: CSASGVAFSYEQYF

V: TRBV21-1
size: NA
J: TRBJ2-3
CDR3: CASSSEAEGGTDTQYF

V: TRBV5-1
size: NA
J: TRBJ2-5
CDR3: CASSLKDRGLRTQYF

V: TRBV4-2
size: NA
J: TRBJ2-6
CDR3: CASSQGRSGANVLTF

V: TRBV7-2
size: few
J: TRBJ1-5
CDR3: CASSLVDSNQPQHF

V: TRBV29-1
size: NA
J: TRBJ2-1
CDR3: CSVLSGQFLGGLEFF

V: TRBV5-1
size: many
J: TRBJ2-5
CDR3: CASSIGQGLRQETQYF

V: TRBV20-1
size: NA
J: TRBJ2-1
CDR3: CSASRGGARNEQFF

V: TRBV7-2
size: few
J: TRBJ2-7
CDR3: CASSLAESGRGGYEQYF